The present T cell receptor beta chain was sequenced within a study of CD8 T cells in Susac syndrome. Germline CDR1 reads SEHNR; CDR2 reads FQNEAQ (reference sequence). The trim removed 4 bases at V and 3 bases at J, leaving 1 base unmatched. The CDR3 is 14 residues long. Reverse transcription of roughly 0.5 to 1 ug RNA was carried out with random hexamers. TCRdb re-analysed the immunoSEQ multiplex PCR reads in MiXCR, keeping a single row per CDR3 protein. The sample includes some 190,000 distinct CDR3 sequences, 90% to 96% of them seen just once. This sequence was found in a human donor with multiple sclerosis. The chain combines TRBV7-9 with TRBJ2-5; TRBD2 agrees at 11 bases. The sample taken for sequencing was CD4+ T cells from PBMCs. DNA of the CDR3: TGTGCCAGCAGCTATAGCGGGGGGGAAGAGACCCAGTACTTC. It encodes CASSYSGGEETQYF. Looking up the rest from reference TRBV7-9 and TRBJ2-5 gives the full variable domain: DTGVSQNPRHKITKRGQNVTFRCDPISEHNRLYWYRQTLGQGPEFLTYFQNEAQLEKSRLLSDRFSAERPKGSFSTLEIQRTEQGDSAMYLCASSYSGGEETQYFGPGTRLLVL.